Listed here are 22 T cell receptor beta chains from one sample, sequenced in a study of T cell repertoires in cytomegalovirus infection. TCRdb recomputed calls from the reads with MiXCR, one row per CDR3 protein. This sample has approximately 280,000 distinct CDR3 sequences, with less than 25% found just once. Their recognized antigens are unknown. Here the sequenced sample was cultured PBMCs, taken from culture after CMV antigen stimulation. The source is a human donor in good health (CMV status not recorded). Some clones in this sample may be carry-over from other donors' samples.

V usage is TRBV19 and J usage is TRBJ1-4, with TRBD1 matching over 9 bases. The CDR3 has 14 amino acids. CDR1 LNHDA and CDR2 SQIVND come from the germline V gene (reference sequence). The ends lost 8 bases at V and 7 bases at J; junction bases unmatched: 8. This chain's CDR3 is CASQLQGAGEKLFF. DNA of the CDR3: TGTGCCAGTCAACTACAGGGGGCGGGTGAAAAACTGTTTTTT.

The V call is TRBV28, the J call TRBJ1-1; the D gene is possibly TRBD1 (5 bases). This CDR3 contains 14 residues. Trimming took 8 bases from V and 1 from J, leaving 14 bases between them. Germline V gene data show CDR1 as MDHEN and CDR2 as SYDVKM. The CDR3, as DNA: TGTGCCAGCCGTTCAACCAGGGCGAACACTGAAGCTTTCTTT. The encoded protein is CASRSTRANTEAFF.

The genes are TRBV20-1 and TRBJ2-1; D gene uncertain. The V end was cut by 4 bases, the J end by 0 bases, with 13 bases between. The length of the CDR3 is 15 residues. Germline CDR1 DFQATT, CDR2 SNEGSKA (reference sequence). CDR3 coding DNA: TGCAGTGCTATTTTCATGGGCCACTCCTACAATGAGCAGTTCTTC. Its protein product is CSAIFMGHSYNEQFF.

V and J are TRBV20-1 and TRBJ2-7; tentatively, D is TRBD2 (6 bases). Germline V lookup: CDR1 DFQATT, CDR2 SNEGSKA (reference sequence). CDR3 length: 15 amino acids. Trimming took 3 bases from V and 2 from J, leaving 17 bases between them. The CDR3 region is CSASGSGDFTYEQYF. The DNA of the CDR3 is TGCAGTGCTAGCGGTAGCGGAGACTTTACCTACGAGCAGTACTTC.

The chain links TRBV5-4 to TRBJ2-7, with D hard to call. The V gene lost 0 bases and the J gene lost 7 bases, with 11 bases spanning the gap. Germline V gives CDR1 SGHNT, CDR2 YYREEE (reference sequence). CDR3 length: 13 residues. The DNA for the CDR3 is TGTGCCAGCAGCTTGGTGGGGTCGAGGGAGCAGTACTTC. Translating it yields CASSLVGSREQYF.

V and J are TRBV6-2 or TRBV6-3 and TRBJ1-2, with TRBD1 matching over 7 bases. With V trimmed by 5 bases and J by 4 bases, 10 bases remained unmatched. CDR1 is MNHEY and CDR2 is SVGEGT in the germline V gene. CDR3 length: 15 amino acids. In nucleotides, the CDR3 is TGTGCCAGCAGTCAAACGACAGGGAGTGGCTATGGCTACACCTTC. It yields the protein CASSQTTGSGYGYTF.

The rearrangement joins TRBV7-2 to TRBJ1-1; perhaps TRBD1 as D (6 bases). Trimming cost V 2 bases and J 0 bases, with 10 bases left between them. Looked up from germline, CDR1 is SGHTA and CDR2 is FQGNSA. The CDR3 contains 15 residues. DNA for the CDR3: TGTGCCAGCAGCTTAAACCAGGGGATGAACACTGAAGCTTTCTTT. Residues: CASSLNQGMNTEAFF.

The table lists this clonotype with a few counts. The chain couples TRBV2 to TRBJ1-2; no definite D call. V was pared by 3 bases and J by 0 bases, with 5 bases between. The CDR3 covers 13 residues. CDR1 is SNHLY and CDR2 is FYNNEI in the germline V gene. The CDR3: CASSDQPNYGYTF. DNA for the CDR3: TGTGCCAGCAGTGACCAACCTAACTATGGCTACACCTTC.

The sample holds one count of this clonotype. The chain links TRBV20-1 to TRBJ1-5; D is undetermined. Trimming took 6 bases from V and 0 from J, leaving 15 bases between them. The length of the CDR3 is 15 residues. Germline loops: CDR1 DFQATT, CDR2 SNEGSKA (reference sequence). CDR3: CSALTAGNSNQPQHF. The CDR3 DNA reads TGCAGTGCCCTAACGGCGGGGAATAGCAATCAGCCCCAGCATTTT.

This chain links TRBV6-2 or TRBV6-3 with TRBJ2-7, with 8 bases fitting TRBD2. J lost 4 bases, V lost 8 bases, and 10 bases had no gene match. This CDR3 has 14 amino acids. In germline, CDR1 is MNHEY, CDR2 SVGEGT. CDR3 in amino acids: CASQTGTRVYEQYF. CDR3 DNA: TGTGCCAGCCAGACCGGGACTAGGGTGTACGAGCAGTACTTC.

The chain employs TRBV20-1 and TRBJ1-3, with D possibly TRBD1 on 5 matching bases. The CDR3 extends over 14 amino acids. CDR1 and CDR2 (germline): DFQATT, SNEGSKA (reference sequence). V shed 0 bases and J shed 3 bases, with 9 bases lying between them. The CDR3 here is CSAREGAGGNTIYF. The DNA for the CDR3 is TGCAGTGCTAGAGAAGGGGCAGGTGGAAACACCATATATTTT.

The chain carries TRBV4-3 and TRBJ2-7; no clear D. Germline V lookup: CDR1 LGHNA, CDR2 YSLEER. V lost 1 base and J 0 bases, leaving 7 bases between the germline ends. The CDR3 has 14 residues. This CDR3 reads CASSQGHGSYEQYF. The CDR3 nucleotides read TGCGCCAGCAGCCAAGGTCACGGCTCCTACGAGCAGTACTTC.

V is TRBV6-2 or TRBV6-3 and J is TRBJ2-1; weak D call: TRBD1 (6 bases). Germline V CDR1 and CDR2: MNHEY, SVGEGT. Trimming took off 6 bases at V and 7 bases at J, with 10 bases between the two ends. The CDR3 consists of 12 residues. The CDR3 coding sequence is TGTGCCAGCAGACGAACAGGGAATGAGCAGTTCTTC. This gives the protein CASRRTGNEQFF.

CDR3 region: CASSTSGTRLYEQYF. CDR3 bases: TGTGCCAGTAGTACTTCCGGGACTAGGCTCTACGAGCAGTACTTC. The gene calls are TRBV19 and TRBJ2-7; 8 bases fit TRBD2. J was trimmed by 3 bases and V by 4 bases; bases with no gene match: 8. Germline V gene lookup returns CDR1 LNHDA and CDR2 SQIVND (reference sequence). This CDR3 has 15 residues.

This chain connects TRBV4-3 to TRBJ2-2, with D possibly being TRBD2 (6 bases). V lost 4 bases and J lost 0, with 18 bases in between. The CDR3 has 18 amino acids. Germline CDR1 LGHNA, CDR2 YSLEER. The CDR3: CASSPVRGDLSNTGELFF. CDR3 coding DNA: TGCGCCAGCAGCCCGGTGCGGGGAGACTTGTCGAACACCGGGGAGCTGTTTTTT.

The table lists this clonotype with many counts. The CDR3 spells CASSLVPLGAGGEQFF. The CDR3 bases are TGTGCCAGCAGCTTAGTCCCTCTGGGCGCGGGAGGTGAGCAGTTCTTC. The rearrangement links TRBV7-2 to TRBJ2-1; 8 bases are a match to TRBD2. V lost 1 base and J lost 9; bases outside the gene matches: 11. Germline loops: CDR1 SGHTA, CDR2 FQGNSA. The CDR3 extends over 16 amino acids.

This chain connects TRBV27 to TRBJ2-1; tentative D call: TRBD2 (6 bases). Germline assignment: CDR1 MNHEY and CDR2 SMNVEV (reference sequence). The CDR3 loop spans 16 amino acids. V was pared by 1 base and J by 7 bases, with 17 bases between. CDR3 bases: TGTGCCAGCAGTTTATTCTGGGGGGAGTCGTTGAATGAGCAGTTCTTC. Its protein product is CASSLFWGESLNEQFF.

The V gene is TRBV6-5, the J gene TRBJ2-1; D not resolved. The CDR3 has 14 amino acids. CDR1 and CDR2 from the germline V gene are MNHEY and SVGAGI. V was pared by 5 bases and J by 3 bases, with 11 bases between. The CDR3 region has the DNA TGTGCCAGCAGTACGCGACAAAACTACAATGAGCAGTTCTTC. As protein: CASSTRQNYNEQFF.

This chain joins TRBV11-3 and TRBJ2-1; 14 nucleotides align to TRBD2. The junction had 14 bases not matched to a gene; V was cut back by 5 bases and J by 2 bases. In germline, CDR1 is SGHNT, CDR2 YENEEA. This CDR3 has 20 amino acids. The CDR3, as DNA: TGTGCCAGCAGCATCACTGCCGGGACTAGCGGGAGAAGGACCTACAATGAGCAGTTCTTC. It yields the protein CASSITAGTSGRRTYNEQFF.

This rearrangement joins TRBV11-2 to TRBJ1-4; D not resolved. Germline CDR1 SGHAT, CDR2 FQNNGV. CDR3 length: 15 residues. V was pared by 5 bases and J by 5 bases, with 15 bases between. CDR3 bases: TGTGCCAGCAGCCCCACCGGGAACCTAAATGAAAAACTGTTTTTT. Protein product: CASSPTGNLNEKLFF.

This clonotype was counted ten times or more. This rearrangement joins TRBV5-6 to TRBJ2-2; 9 positions agree with TRBD1. V lost 1 base to trimming and J lost 3 bases; unmatched junction nucleotides: 10. Germline values: CDR1 SGHDT, CDR2 YYEEEE. This CDR3 has 18 amino acids. CDR3 loop: CASSLLGQGSPDTGELFF. CDR3 DNA: TGTGCCAGCAGCTTGTTGGGACAGGGAAGCCCGGACACCGGGGAGCTGTTTTTT.

The chain employs TRBV19 and TRBJ2-5; D gene uncertain. This CDR3 has 13 residues. V was cut by 8 bases and J by 6 bases, with 16 bases left in between. Germline V gene data show CDR1 as LNHDA and CDR2 as SQIVND (reference sequence). This chain's CDR3 is CASHQDGGKTQYF. The CDR3 DNA follows: TGTGCCAGTCACCAAGACGGCGGAAAGACCCAGTACTTC.